Listed here are 16 T cell receptor beta chains from one sample, sequenced in a study of blood T cell repertoires in COVID-19. Sequenced by immunoSEQ multiplex PCR; TCRdb stores in-frame clones only, minus some. Of more than 75,000 clones listed, 84% are singletons. The specimen was peripheral blood. The receptors here all came from a human donor in a cohort sampled during active COVID-19.

This chain joins TRBV12-5 and TRBJ1-3; 9 bases are shared with TRBD1. The V gene end was trimmed by 6 bases and the J gene end by 2 bases; junction bases not matched to a gene: 5. Germline CDR1 is LGHNT and CDR2 is FRNRAP. This CDR3 has 15 residues. In DNA form, the CDR3 reads TGTGCTAGTGGCCCGAGACAGGGGGCTGGAAACACCATATATTTT. Protein: CASGPRQGAGNTIYF. Together with reference TRBV12-5 and TRBJ1-3, the CDR3 gives the full variable domain: DARVTQTPRHKVTEMGQEVTMRCQPILGHNTVFWYRQTMMQGLELLAYFRNRAPLDDSGMPKDRFSAEMPDATLATLKIQPSEPRDSAVYFCASGPRQGAGNTIYFGEGSWLTVV.

V and J are TRBV10-3 and TRBJ2-1; 8 nucleotides match TRBD2. The CDR3 extends over 14 amino acids. The junction had 8 bases not matched to a gene; V was cut back by 3 bases and J by 10 bases. Germline CDR1 is ENHRY and CDR2 is SYGVKD. The DNA of the CDR3 is TGTGCCATCAGTGATACGGGACTAGATTCCGAGCAGTTCTTC. This sequence encodes CAISDTGLDSEQFF.

This chain uses TRBV15 with TRBJ1-4; TRBD1 might be the D (5 bases). CDR1 is LNHNV, CDR2 YYDKDF, per germline (reference sequence). V was cut by 0 bases and J by 3 bases, with 17 bases left in between. CDR3 length: 18 residues. The CDR3 DNA reads as TGTGCCACCAGCAGAGAAAGGACATTCCAACCCCCTAATGAAAAACTGTTTTTT. Translated: CATSRERTFQPPNEKLFF.

The J gene is TRBJ1-5, the V gene TRBV19; 9 nucleotides line up with TRBD1. This CDR3 spans 15 amino acids. V was pared by 8 bases and J by 4 bases, with 9 bases of the junction left unmatched. Germline loops: CDR1 LNHDA, CDR2 SQIVND (reference sequence). CDR3: CASGTGFGVNQPQHF. The CDR3, as DNA: TGTGCCAGTGGGACAGGGTTCGGGGTAAATCAGCCCCAGCATTTT. Using reference TRBV19 and TRBJ1-5 for the parts outside the CDR3, the full variable domain is DGGITQSPKYLFRKEGQNVTLSCEQNLNHDAMYWYRQDPGQGLRLIYYSQIVNDFQKGDIAEGYSVSREKKESFPLTVTSAQKNPTAFYLCASGTGFGVNQPQHFGDGTRLSIL.

The chain carries TRBV9 and TRBJ2-7; 8 positions match TRBD1. CDR3 length: 14 amino acids. Germline loops: CDR1 SGDLS, CDR2 YYNGEE. Trimming cost V 3 bases and J 7 bases; bases outside gene matches: 9. The CDR3 is CASSDGTGGREQYF. The CDR3 DNA sequence: TGTGCCAGCAGCGACGGGACAGGAGGGAGGGAGCAGTACTTC.

The chain links TRBV28 to TRBJ1-1; D is uncertain. V gave up 2 bases and J gave up 10 bases, with 20 bases separating them. CDR1 and CDR2 (germline): MDHEN, SYDVKM. This CDR3 contains 15 residues. This chain's CDR3 is CASSLTGRAPWGAFF. CDR3 DNA sequence: TGTGCCAGCAGTTTAACTGGGAGAGCCCCCTGGGGAGCTTTCTTT.

J is TRBJ1-2 and V is TRBV12-3 or TRBV12-4, with a possible D match to TRBD1 (5 bases). The V end lost 3 bases, the J end lost 6 bases, and 11 bases lay between the germline ends. The CDR3 spans 13 residues. The CDR3 DNA follows: TGTGCCAGCAGTTTTTACGGCAGGGATGGCTACACCTTC. Translated, it gives CASSFYGRDGYTF.

The chain links TRBV6-5 to TRBJ2-3, with a possible D match to TRBD1 (6 bases). V was clipped by 7 bases and J by 2 bases, with 16 bases between them. The CDR3 spans 15 residues. Looked up from germline, CDR1 is MNHEY and CDR2 is SVGAGI. The CDR3, as DNA: TGTGCCAGCAAAAAAAGAACAGGGCCCACAGATACGCAGTATTTT. Amino acid sequence: CASKKRTGPTDTQYF.

This chain uses TRBV5-4 with TRBJ2-7; maybe TRBD1 (6 bases). The CDR3 is 12 residues long. CDR1 is SGHNT, CDR2 YYREEE, per germline (reference sequence). Trimming shortened V by 0 bases and J by 9 bases, and 10 bases separated the two germline ends. The CDR3 reads CASSLDRVVQYF. The CDR3 DNA reads TGTGCCAGCAGCTTGGACAGGGTGGTGCAGTACTTC.

This clone was observed a single time. This sequence joins TRBV6-4 and TRBJ1-1; D remains ambiguous. Trimming stripped 6 bases from V and 5 bases from J, with 16 bases between. CDR1 MRHNA and CDR2 SNTAGT come from the germline V gene. This CDR3 region has 14 residues. The CDR3 DNA is TGTGCCAGCAGGCAACACGGAACTAGTACTGAAGCTTTCTTT. It yields the protein CASRQHGTSTEAFF.

The chain uses TRBV9 and TRBJ1-2; D is possibly TRBD1 (6 bases). Trimming left V 0 bases short and J 10 bases short, with 10 bases between. The germline gives CDR1 SGDLS, CDR2 YYNGEE. This CDR3 contains 12 residues. This CDR3 is CASSVGGQDYTF. The CDR3, as DNA: TGTGCCAGCAGCGTAGGGGGGCAGGACTACACCTTC.

This chain joins TRBV9 and TRBJ2-5; 7 bases are shared with TRBD1. This CDR3 comprises 18 residues. Germline lookup yields CDR1 SGDLS and CDR2 YYNGEE. J lost 4 bases, V lost 3 bases, and 18 bases had no gene match. The CDR3 protein is CASSARPKTGLRGETQYF. In DNA form, the CDR3 reads TGTGCCAGCAGCGCCCGACCGAAGACAGGGCTGCGTGGAGAGACCCAGTACTTC.

This clone occurred a few times. This chain uses TRBV19 with TRBJ1-5; TRBD1 might be the D (5 bases). The CDR3 spans 14 residues. CDR1 is LNHDA and CDR2 is SQIVND in the germline V gene (reference sequence). The germline V and J ends were trimmed by 6 bases and 7 bases, with 16 bases remaining between them. CDR3 loop: CASSPQGPRQPQHF. The CDR3 bases are TGTGCCAGTAGCCCCCAGGGCCCGAGACAGCCCCAGCATTTT.

This clone has just a few counts. The chain uses TRBV6-1 and TRBJ1-2; the D is unclear. The V end was cut by 2 bases, the J end by 1 base, with 14 bases between. CDR3 length: 16 amino acids. Germline V gene lookup returns CDR1 MNHNS and CDR2 SASEGT. CDR3 sequence: CASSERLGGGNYGYTF. CDR3 sequence (DNA): TGTGCCAGCAGTGAAAGGTTGGGAGGCGGTAACTATGGCTACACCTTC.

This chain uses TRBV4-1 with TRBJ1-2, with 7 positions matching TRBD1. Unmatched junction bases numbered 15, after V lost 2 bases and J lost 0 bases. Germline-derived CDR1 and CDR2 are MGHRA and YSYEKL. The CDR3 spans 19 residues. CDR3 coding DNA: TGCGCCAGCAGCCAACCTACTGACAGGGAAACTAGACCTAACTATGGCTACACCTTC. Its protein is CASSQPTDRETRPNYGYTF.

The gene calls are TRBV5-1 and TRBJ1-1; tentatively, D is TRBD1 (6 bases). Germline assignment: CDR1 SGHRS and CDR2 YFSETQ. This CDR3 spans 14 amino acids. The V end was cut by 5 bases, the J end by 4 bases, with 15 bases between. CDR3 in amino acids: CASRSTGLGTEAFF. CDR3 nucleotide sequence: TGCGCCAGCAGATCAACAGGGTTAGGCACTGAAGCTTTCTTT.